This TCR beta chain was documented in a study of shared clonotypes between healthy human individuals. This clone was seen just once. Assay used: immunoSEQ multiplex PCR; TCRdb lists only in-frame clones, some missing. The data hold fewer than 700,000 clones, with roughly 72% observed a single time. Sequencing was done on a sample of PBMCs. This sequence was found in a woman aged 40 to 55 in good health. Some clones in this sample may be carry-over from other donors' samples.

CDR3 nucleotides: TGTGCCAGCAGCTTAGGCGGGAGCGCAGATACGCAGTATTTT. Translated, it gives CASSLGGSADTQYF. The V call is TRBV7-3, the J call TRBJ2-3; 7 nucleotides line up with TRBD2. This CDR3 is built from 14 residues. Germline V gives CDR1 SGHTA, CDR2 FQGTGA. V was pared by 2 bases and J by 4 bases, with 3 bases of the junction left unmatched. The full variable domain, in which reference TRBV7-3 and TRBJ2-3 provide the parts outside the CDR3, is GAGVSQTPSNKVTEKGKYVELRCDPISGHTALYWYRQSLGQGPEFLIYFQGTGAADDSGLPNDRFFAVRPEGSVSTLKIQRTERGDSAVYLCASSLGGSADTQYFGPGTRLTVL.